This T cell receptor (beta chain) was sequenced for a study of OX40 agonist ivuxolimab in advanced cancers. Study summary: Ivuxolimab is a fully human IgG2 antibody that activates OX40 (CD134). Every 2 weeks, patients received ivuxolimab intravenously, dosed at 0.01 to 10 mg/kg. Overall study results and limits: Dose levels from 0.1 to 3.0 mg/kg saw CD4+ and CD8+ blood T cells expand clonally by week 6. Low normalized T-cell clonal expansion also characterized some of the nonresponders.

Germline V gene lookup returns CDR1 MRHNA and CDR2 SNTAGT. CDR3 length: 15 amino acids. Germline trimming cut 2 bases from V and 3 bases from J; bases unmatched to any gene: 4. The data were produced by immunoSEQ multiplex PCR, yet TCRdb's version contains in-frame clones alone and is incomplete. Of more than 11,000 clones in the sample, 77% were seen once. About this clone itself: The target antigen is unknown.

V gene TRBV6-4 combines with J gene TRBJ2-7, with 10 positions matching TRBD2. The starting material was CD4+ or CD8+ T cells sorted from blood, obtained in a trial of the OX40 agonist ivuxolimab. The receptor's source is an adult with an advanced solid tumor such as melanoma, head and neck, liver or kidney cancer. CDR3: CASSDLAGAHYEQYF. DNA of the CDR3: TGTGCCAGCAGTGACCTAGCGGGAGCCCACTACGAGCAGTACTTC.